Listed below are T cell receptor beta chains from one sample, sequenced in a study of shared clonotypes between healthy human individuals. Measured with immunoSEQ multiplex PCR; TCRdb has only the in-frame clones, and not every one. This table has roughly 500,000 clones, more than 95% appearing once. Sequenced: naive CD4+ T cells sorted from blood. Receptors originate from a woman in her thirties in good health. CDR3s include the opening cysteine and the closing phenylalanine or tryptophan. Each record gives: clone size, V gene, J gene, D gene, CDR3 protein, CDR3 DNA. D genes are given only for firm matches. Not all rows give a size; the values are once, few, many and, for expanded clones, a class.

.	TRBV5-1	TRBJ1-2	TRBD1	CASSRGTGGLNYGYTF	TGCGCCAGCAGCCGAGGGACAGGGGGATTAAACTATGGCTACACCTTC
.	TRBV5-4	TRBJ2-7	TRBD2	CASSLAGTSLAEQYF	TGTGCCAGCAGCTTGGCCGGGACTAGCTTAGCCGAGCAGTACTTC
.	TRBV7-8	TRBJ2-1	.	CASSFQDRRLFF	TGTGCCAGCAGCTTTCAGGACCGGCGACTGTTCTTC
few	TRBV6-1	TRBJ1-5	TRBD1	CASSDLGTGSNQPQHF	TGTGCCAGCAGTGACCTGGGGACAGGGAGCAATCAGCCCCAGCATTTT
.	TRBV5-1	TRBJ1-5	.	CASSPRPSNQPQHF	TGCGCCAGCAGCCCCCGACCCAGCAATCAGCCCCAGCATTTT
.	TRBV11-1	TRBJ1-4	.	CASSLFIGGLAEKLFF	TGTGCCAGCAGCTTATTCATCGGAGGCCTGGCGGAAAAACTGTTTTTT
.	TRBV10-3	TRBJ2-3	TRBD2	CAIRETSGSSDTQYF	TGTGCCATCAGGGAGACTAGCGGGAGCTCAGATACGCAGTATTTT
.	TRBV5-4	TRBJ2-7	.	CASSLARPGVSYEQYF	TGTGCCAGCAGCTTGGCTCGCCCAGGGGTTTCCTACGAGCAGTACTTC
.	TRBV28	TRBJ2-1	TRBD2	CASSSRLAGGQFF	TGTGCCAGCAGTTCTAGACTAGCGGGAGGGCAGTTCTTC
.	TRBV28	TRBJ2-7	.	CASGEGTYEQYF	TGTGCCAGCGGCGAGGGGACCTACGAGCAGTACTTC
.	TRBV7-6	TRBJ2-7	.	CASSLQGMTTRGEQYF	TGTGCCAGCAGCTTACAAGGGATGACGACGCGGGGCGAGCAGTACTTC
.	TRBV7-6	TRBJ1-3	.	CASSHRPGIPQGPGNTIYF	TGTGCCAGCAGCCATCGCCCCGGGATCCCCCAGGGCCCTGGAAACACCATATATTTT
.	TRBV4-1	TRBJ2-7	.	CASSQGQISSYEQYF	TGCGCCAGCAGCCAAGGACAGATTAGCTCCTACGAGCAGTACTTC
once	TRBV28	TRBJ2-6	.	CASTLSQGTGGANVLTF	TGTGCCAGCACCCTGTCCCAGGGAACTGGTGGGGCCAACGTCCTGACTTTC
.	TRBV18	TRBJ1-3	.	CASSPPDRSPVGNTIYF	TGTGCCAGCTCACCACCGGACAGAAGCCCTGTGGGAAACACCATATATTTT
.	TRBV18	TRBJ1-6	TRBD1	CASSPDPGQVNSPLHF	TGTGCCAGCTCACCGGACCCCGGACAGGTTAACTCACCCCTCCACTTT